This T cell receptor (beta chain) was captured in a study of radiotherapy plus CTLA-4 blockade in lung cancer. Study context: Objective response was observed in roughly a sixth of patients, and disease control in approximately 30%. General observations from the study: Strongest reported response predictors: early blood clone changes and post-radiation interferon-beta. Once radiotherapy plus ipilimumab had been given, TCR clones derived from tumor expanded in blood.

Trimming took 1 base from V and 1 from J; bases not matched to a gene: 0. The CDR3 has 16 amino acids. CDR1 is KGHSH, CDR2 LQKENI, per germline. Clones were read by immunoSEQ multiplex PCR, and TCRdb kept only the in-frame ones, dropping some. This sample has tens of thousands of clones, with 83% found just once. As regards this clone: Its specificity is not known.

Focal radiation plus CTLA-4 blockade with ipilimumab was given to patients with chemo-refractory metastatic non-small-cell lung cancer. This clonotype originated in a human donor with non-small cell lung cancer who had stable disease on radiotherapy plus ipilimumab. The material was peripheral blood, obtained from a patient treated with radiotherapy plus ipilimumab. V gene TRBV18 combines with J gene TRBJ2-3, with 12 bases fitting TRBD2. CDR3 coding DNA: TGTGCCAGCTCACCACGGACTAGCGGGGGCACAGATACGCAGTATTTT. Its translation: CASSPRTSGGTDTQYF.